The text below deals with one TCR beta chain. This entry is derived from a study of CD8+CD57+ T cells in acquired aplastic anemia. V lost 5 bases and J 4 bases, leaving 12 bases between the germline ends. The germline V gene encodes CDR1 SGHRS and CDR2 YFSETQ. The CDR3 sequence is 13 residues long. Genomic DNA provided the template from which TCR beta VDJ and CDR3 profiles were obtained. TCRdb fed the reads into MiXCR, producing one record per CDR3 protein. The sample lists 400,000 to 500,000 distinct CDR3 sequences, about two thirds occurring once. The chain recombines TRBV5-1 with TRBJ1-1, with D tentatively TRBD1 (5 bases). The clonotype comes from a human donor in good health, serving as a control. Sequenced sample: sorted CD4+, CD8+, or CD8+CD57+ T cells (not recorded which) from PBMCs. The CDR3 protein is CASSTGTITEAFF. CDR3 sequence (DNA): TGCGCCAGCAGTACCGGGACTATCACTGAAGCTTTCTTT.